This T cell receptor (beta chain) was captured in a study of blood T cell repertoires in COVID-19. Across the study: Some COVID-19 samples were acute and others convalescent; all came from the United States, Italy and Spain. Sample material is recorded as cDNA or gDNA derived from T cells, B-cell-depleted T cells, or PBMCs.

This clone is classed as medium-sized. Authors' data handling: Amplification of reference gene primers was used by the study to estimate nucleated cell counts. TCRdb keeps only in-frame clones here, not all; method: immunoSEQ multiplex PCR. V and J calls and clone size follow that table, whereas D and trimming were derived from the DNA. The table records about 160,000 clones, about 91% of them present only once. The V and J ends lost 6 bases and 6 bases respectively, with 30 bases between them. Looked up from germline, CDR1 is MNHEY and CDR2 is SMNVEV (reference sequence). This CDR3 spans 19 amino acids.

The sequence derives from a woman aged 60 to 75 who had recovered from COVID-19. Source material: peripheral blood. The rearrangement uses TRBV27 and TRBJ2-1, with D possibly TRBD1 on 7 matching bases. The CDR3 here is CASSPFGTAISWEANEQFF. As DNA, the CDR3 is TGTGCCAGCAGCCCATTCGGGACAGCCATTTCCTGGGAGGCCAATGAGCAGTTCTTC.